This is a list of T cell receptor beta chains from one sample in a study of Ad26.COV2.S vaccination and SARS-CoV-2 variants. Measured with immunoSEQ multiplex PCR; TCRdb has only the in-frame clones, and not every one. Here the sample spans some 350,000 clones, more than 75% being singletons. The starting material was peripheral blood, obtained in a trial of Ad26.COV2.S vaccine versus placebo. The receptors come from a person between 18 and 65 years old who received the Ad26.COV2.S COVID-19 vaccine or a placebo. CDR3s include the opening cysteine and the closing phenylalanine or tryptophan. D genes are given only for firm matches. Size is stated for part of the rows, as once, few or many counts, or as a class when the clone is expanded.

v_gene	d_gene	abundance	j_gene	CDR3nt	CDR3aa
TRBV29-1	TRBD1	-	TRBJ2-1	TGCAGCGTTACGGGACAGGGGTACAATGAGCAGTTCTTC	CSVTGQGYNEQFF
TRBV29-1	TRBD1	-	TRBJ2-1	TGCAGCGTTGAAGGCCTCCGGGACAGGGGTAATGAGCAGTTCTTC	CSVEGLRDRGNEQFF
TRBV5-1	-	-	TRBJ2-2	TGCGCCAGCAGCTTGTCCCCGGGCCAGAACACCGGGGAGCTGTTTTTT	CASSLSPGQNTGELFF
TRBV19	-	-	TRBJ2-3	TGTGCCAGTAGTATGGGTCTCGGGGGTAGCGCAGATACGCAGTATTTT	CASSMGLGGSADTQYF
TRBV5-4	TRBD2	-	TRBJ2-1	TGTGCCAGCAGCTTGGACCCAGCGGGGAGCTCCTACAATGAGCAGTTCTTC	CASSLDPAGSSYNEQFF
TRBV6-5	TRBD1	-	TRBJ1-6	TGTGCCAGCAGTTACGCCGGACAGGATCCTGCGGCACCCCTCCACTTT	CASSYAGQDPAAPLHF
TRBV6-6	TRBD1	-	TRBJ1-5	TGTGCCAGCAGTCCAACAGGGGCTCGGAGCAATCAGCCCCAGCATTTT	CASSPTGARSNQPQHF
TRBV25-1	-	-	TRBJ2-7	TGTGCCAGCTCCTTGGGGGGTGGCGAGCAGTACTTC	CASSLGGGEQYF
TRBV5-6	TRBD1	many	TRBJ1-5	TGTGCCAGCAGCCGAGACAGGGGGCGTCAGCCCCAGCATTTT	CASSRDRGRQPQHF
TRBV9	-	-	TRBJ2-1	TGTGCCAGCAGCCTGGACCAGCACAATGAGCAGTTCTTC	CASSLDQHNEQFF
TRBV7-9	TRBD1	-	TRBJ1-1	TGTGCCAGCAGGACAGGGGGAAACACTGAAGCTTTCTTT	CASRTGGNTEAFF
TRBV12-3/TRBV12-4	-	-	TRBJ1-5	TGTGCCAGCAGTCAGGACGGCGATCAGCCCCAGCATTTT	CASSQDGDQPQHF
TRBV5-6	-	-	TRBJ1-1	TGTGCCAGCACCGCCAGGGATCTCACTGAAGCTTTCTTT	CASTARDLTEAFF
TRBV28	-	-	TRBJ2-7	TGTGCCAGCAGGGACACCAATACCTACGAGCAGTACTTC	CASRDTNTYEQYF
TRBV7-2	-	-	TRBJ2-2	TGTGCCAGCAGCCGGGATTCTAATTCTAAATACACCGGGGAGCTGTTTTTT	CASSRDSNSKYTGELFF
TRBV12-1	-	-	TRBJ2-2	TGTGCCAGCAGCAGGTCTCCCGGGGAGCTGTTTTTT	CASSRSPGELFF
TRBV4-3	-	once	TRBJ2-7	TGCGCCAGCAGCCCCTCTACTAGCCCCAATTCCTACGAGCAGTACTTC	CASSPSTSPNSYEQYF
TRBV18	-	-	TRBJ2-3	TGTGCCAGCTCCTGGGTAGGGGCCGACACAGATACGCAGTATTTT	CASSWVGADTDTQYF
TRBV9	-	-	TRBJ1-1	TGTGCCAGCAGCACCTCCGGCGGGGGGCTGAACACTGAAGCTTTCTTT	CASSTSGGGLNTEAFF
TRBV27	TRBD1	-	TRBJ1-5	TGTGCCAGCAGTCCGGGCAGACAGGGGGCTTTTAGCAATCAGCCCCAGCATTTT	CASSPGRQGAFSNQPQHF
TRBV30	-	-	TRBJ1-2	TGTGCCTGGATTACCTACAGGGTGCTCGGCTATGGCTACACCTTC	CAWITYRVLGYGYTF
TRBV13	-	-	TRBJ1-1	TGTGCCAGCAGCCAGACCACTGAAGCTTTCTTT	CASSQTTEAFF
TRBV4-3	TRBD2	-	TRBJ2-7	TGCGCCAGCAGCCAAGACAGCGGGAGCAGATACGAGCAGTACTTC	CASSQDSGSRYEQYF
TRBV11-3	-	-	TRBJ2-3	TGTGCCAGCAGCTTAAGTGAGAGCACAGATACGCAGTATTTT	CASSLSESTDTQYF
TRBV7-6	-	-	TRBJ2-2	TGTGCCAGCAGCTTAGCGAGCACCGGGGAGCTGTTTTTT	CASSLASTGELFF
TRBV3-1/TRBV3-2	TRBD1	-	TRBJ1-5	TGTGCCAGCAGCCCCGGGACAGATAGCAATCAGCCCCAGCATTTT	CASSPGTDSNQPQHF
TRBV19	-	-	TRBJ1-1	TGTGCCAGTAGGGACGCTCGGTTGCCCCTAACTGAAGCTTTCTTT	CASRDARLPLTEAFF
TRBV19	-	-	TRBJ2-7	TGTGCCAGTAGTATCGGTCTAGCGAGTTACGAGCAGTACTTC	CASSIGLASYEQYF
TRBV5-6	-	-	TRBJ1-2	TGTGCCAGCAGCTGGGATCAGGGGCCTGGCTACACCTTC	CASSWDQGPGYTF
TRBV19	-	-	TRBJ2-2	TGTGCCAGTAGACTTTCCGGGGAGCTGTTTTTT	CASRLSGELFF
TRBV7-9	-	few	TRBJ1-5	TGTGCCAGCAGCTTAGACCCGAATCAGCCCCAGCATTTT	CASSLDPNQPQHF
TRBV5-1	-	-	TRBJ2-7	TGCGCCAGCAGCTTGGAAGGGGAAACCTACGAGCAGTACTTC	CASSLEGETYEQYF
TRBV6-2/TRBV6-3	-	-	TRBJ2-5	TGTGCCAGCAGGCCTGCGACCAAACAAGAGACCCAGTACTTC	CASRPATKQETQYF
TRBV6-1	TRBD1	-	TRBJ2-7	TGTGCCAGCAGTGAGCTAATAGTACGGGACAGCTATTACGAGCAGTACTTC	CASSELIVRDSYYEQYF
TRBV4-3	-	-	TRBJ2-7	TGCGCCAGCAGCCAATCGCCGGGTGTGCAGCCATACTACGAGCAGTACTTC	CASSQSPGVQPYYEQYF
TRBV5-1	TRBD2	-	TRBJ2-7	TGCGCCAGCAGCACTAGCGGGGGGACAAGCTACGAGCAGTACTTC	CASSTSGGTSYEQYF
TRBV5-1	TRBD1	-	TRBJ2-5	TGCGCCAGCAGCTTAAACCCAGGGGGAGAGACCCAGTACTTC	CASSLNPGGETQYF
TRBV19	-	many	TRBJ1-4	TGTGCCAGTAGTATACACGGAGCCAATGAAAAACTGTTTTTT	CASSIHGANEKLFF
TRBV7-9	-	-	TRBJ1-1	TGTGCCAGCAGCCCCGGGTGGGGTAGTTGGAACACTGAAGCTTTCTTT	CASSPGWGSWNTEAFF
TRBV30	-	-	TRBJ1-2	TGTGCCTGGAGTGTAGTTTGGGGAAACTATGGCTACACCTTC	CAWSVVWGNYGYTF
TRBV9	-	few	TRBJ1-2	TGTGCCAGCAGCTCTAGAAGCTACCGGGCATATGGCTACACCTTC	CASSSRSYRAYGYTF
TRBV27	-	few	TRBJ1-1	TGTGCCAGCAGAACCGGGCCCCAGAACACTGAAGCTTTCTTT	CASRTGPQNTEAFF
TRBV2	-	-	TRBJ2-1	TGTGCCAGCAGTACACAGAACAATGAGCAGTTCTTC	CASSTQNNEQFF
TRBV10-2	TRBD2	-	TRBJ2-2	TGCGCCAGCACCCTTTGGGCGGGAGGACCCACCGGGGAGCTGTTTTTT	CASTLWAGGPTGELFF
TRBV29-1	-	once	TRBJ1-3	TGTGCAGGGTACATAAGCTCTGGAAACACCATATATTTT	CAGYISSGNTIYF
TRBV5-6	-	-	TRBJ1-5	TGTGCCAGAGGGGCCAGGAGCAATCAGCCCCAGCATTTT	CARGARSNQPQHF
TRBV6-2/TRBV6-3	-	many	TRBJ2-7	TGTGCCAGCAGCCCCAACGTTCCCTACGAGCAGTACTTC	CASSPNVPYEQYF
TRBV2	-	-	TRBJ1-2	TGTGCCAGCCGGATGAACAGTGGGGGCGGCTACACCTTC	CASRMNSGGGYTF
TRBV6-5	-	-	TRBJ1-4	TGTGCCAGCAGTCCGCCCCGGGGGAAACTGTTTTTT	CASSPPRGKLFF
TRBV2	-	-	TRBJ2-3	TGTGCCAGCACCCCTGAGAGGGGAAACACAGATACGCAGTATTTT	CASTPERGNTDTQYF
TRBV5-1	TRBD2	once	TRBJ2-5	TGCGCCAGCAGCTTGGACGCAGCGGGGGGACAAGAGACCCAGTACTTC	CASSLDAAGGQETQYF
TRBV3-1/TRBV3-2	-	-	TRBJ1-6	TGTGCCAGCAGCCAGATCAAAACCCCTGATAATTCACCCCTCCACTTT	CASSQIKTPDNSPLHF
TRBV4-1	TRBD1	few	TRBJ1-6	TGCGCCAGCAGCCCAGACAGGGATTCACCCCTCCACTTT	CASSPDRDSPLHF
TRBV7-2	TRBD2	-	TRBJ2-1	TGTGCCAGCAGCTTAGAACTAGCGGGCTACAATGAGCAGTTCTTC	CASSLELAGYNEQFF